This T cell receptor (beta chain) was found in a study of T cell responses to AZD1222 COVID-19 vaccine (dated by TCRdb to the early 2020s). Regarding the study in general: AZD1222 recipients whose second dose came at about 4 weeks and those whose second dose came at about 12 weeks were combined into one group, since spike-specific TCR depth and breadth did not differ between the two schedules. Enrollment into the trials was organized by age into subgroups of 18-55, 56-69 and 70-plus years, and those subgroups contained roughly 160, 29 and 62 TCR-sequenced participants, respectively. TCR sequencing covered more than 230 trial participants: approximately 200 given two doses of AZD1222 and approximately 25 given two doses of MenACWY control vaccine.

The CDR3 regions of human TCRbeta chains were analyzed by immunosequencing. In the original analysis: Repertoire TCRs were matched against a reference library of SARS-CoV-2-specific TCRs generated with the MIRA antigen-specificity platform. Breadth was defined as the fraction of unique TCRs that were SARS-CoV-2-associated, and depth was defined as the fraction of total T cells that were SARS-CoV-2-associated. Each spike-specific TCR was assigned to its reactive spike region and to a CD4 or CD8 class using the MIRA data. Log10-transformed breadth and depth values were compared by one-way ANOVA with Sidak's multiple comparisons tests. The table comes from immuneACCESS by way of TCRdb, which keeps in-frame sequences with V and J called. Part of the clones is missing from these tables; in studies checked, under half for an unresolved V gene and the rest for unknown reasons. That table gives V, J and clone size, and the DNA gave D and trimming. The sample includes about 96,000 clones, with under 90% observed a single time. Approximately 25% of the sample is in the top ten clones.

About this clone: The antigen this receptor binds is unknown. Base qualities were left out, and no much larger clone turns up one base away.

What the work shows at the level of the full study, not this receptor alone: Because no day 14 peak-response samples were available, the repertoires could be characterized only after the peak T cell response. Spike-specific TCR breadth and depth rose significantly after two AZD1222 doses compared with day 0 and with MenACWY recipients. In the small 56-69-year group, the increase in depth fell short of significance, most likely because of low power. The vaccine-associated CD4 TCRs covered the entire spike protein, and the dominant responses fell in regions 160-218 and 743-854. Most participants were white British and females outnumbered males, and the authors suggested that clonal diversity may have been underestimated. Reportedly, close to half of the unique spike-specific TCRs recognized epitopes lying outside the regions that are mutated in the B.1.351 and B.1.1.7 variants. Only six AZD1222 recipients were SARS-CoV-2 seropositive at baseline, limiting conclusions about previously exposed vaccinees.

The time point label corresponds to: baseline before first vaccination. The vaccinee samples were drawn from two UK trials, COV001 and COV002, one of which was a single-blind randomized controlled phase 2/3 trial testing AZD1222 (ChAdOx1 nCoV-19) in healthy adults. For TCRbeta chain sequencing, PBMC samples were collected from trial participants at day 0 and at day 28 after the second dose. CDR1 SGDLS and CDR2 YYNGEE were looked up in the germline V gene. A distance of 13 bases separates the germline ends of V and J, which lose 7 bases and 5 bases respectively. The cysteine opens and the phenylalanine closes a CDR3 of 13 amino acids. The read is trimmed to its CDR3 DNA, 39 bases read in frame from base 1.

The V gene is TRBV9 and the J gene is TRBJ2-1; the D gene lacks a confident call. The sample was peripheral blood, taken on day 0 of AZD1222 vaccination. The clonotype originates from an adult in good health. This receptor has the CDR3 CASPRIRHNEQFF. The nucleotide sequence reads as follows: TGTGCCAGCCCACGAATACGCCACAATGAGCAGTTCTTC.